This T cell receptor (beta chain) was identified in a study of cytomegalovirus exposure and HLA in healthy donors. Germline CDR1 is MNHNY and CDR2 is SVGAGI (reference sequence). Trimming removed 6 bases from V and 7 bases from J, with 22 bases in between. The CDR3 runs 16 residues. The PCR ran on 60 Vbeta and 13 Jbeta primers. The method was immunoSEQ multiplex PCR; TCRdb's version includes in-frame clones alone and lacks a portion of them. The table records some 190,000 clones, over 70% of them present only once. Sequenced sample: PBMCs. The sequence derives from a man younger than 35 in good health and CMV-seronegative. The chain joins TRBV6-6 to TRBJ2-4; D might be TRBD2 (7 bases). The CDR3 nucleotides are TGTGCCAGCAGCTCAACGACGGGGGGCGCGGTGAACATTCAGTACTTC. It specifies CASSSTTGGAVNIQYF.